These T cell receptor beta chains were read from a single sample in a study of graft-versus-host responses after intestinal transplantation. What these receptors recognize is not known. The repertoire was sequenced with immunoSEQ multiplex PCR; TCRdb's copy has only in-frame clones and lacks some. The data hold tens of thousands of clones, with more than 80% observed a single time. The source was unstimulated CD8+ T cells sorted from spleen or lymph node cells, collected before intestinal transplant. All receptors come from a human donor who received an intestinal transplant. CDR3s include the opening cysteine and the closing phenylalanine or tryptophan. Each record gives: D gene, V gene, J gene, clone size, CDR3 DNA, CDR3 protein. A D gene is named only where the DNA matches it firmly. Some rows have no size entry. The others give once, few or many, or a class for an expanded clone.

NA	TRBV4-1	TRBJ2-7	once	TGCGCCAGCAGCCAAGACGAGAGGCCCTACGAGCAGTACTTC	CASSQDERPYEQYF
TRBD1	TRBV5-5	TRBJ2-7	NA	TGTGCCAGCAGCTTGTTAGGGGGCGGGTACGAGCAGTACTTC	CASSLLGGGYEQYF
NA	TRBV6-5	TRBJ1-2	NA	TGTGCCAGCAGTCCTCAGGGGATAAACTATGGCTACACCTTC	CASSPQGINYGYTF
NA	TRBV7-8	TRBJ2-1	NA	TGTGCCAGCAGCTCCAGGGGAGGGACCTACAATGAGCAGTTCTTC	CASSSRGGTYNEQFF
TRBD2	TRBV2	TRBJ2-3	NA	TGTGCCAGCCTCCGTAGGGCGGGAGGCAGCACAGATACGCAGTATTTT	CASLRRAGGSTDTQYF
NA	TRBV27	TRBJ2-1	NA	TGTGCCAGCAGTTTATGGCCGGGTTCCGTCTACAATGAGCAGTTCTTC	CASSLWPGSVYNEQFF
NA	TRBV2	TRBJ2-7	NA	TGTGCCATCGTCCCCGAGGATACCCCCTACGAGCAGTACTTC	CAIVPEDTPYEQYF
NA	TRBV15	TRBJ1-5	NA	TGTGCCACCAGCAGCAATTATCAGCCCCAGCATTTT	CATSSNYQPQHF
TRBD2	TRBV9	TRBJ2-7	NA	TGTGCCAGCAGCGGGGGACTAGCCTACGAGCAGTACTTC	CASSGGLAYEQYF
TRBD1	TRBV7-8	TRBJ2-2	NA	TGTGCCAGCCCCCCCGGGGACAGAATGAACACCGGGGAGCTGTTTTTT	CASPPGDRMNTGELFF
NA	TRBV6-1	TRBJ1-1	NA	TGTGCCAGCAGTGAAGCGCCAGGGGATCCCACTGAAGCTTTCTTT	CASSEAPGDPTEAFF
NA	TRBV7-8	TRBJ2-3	NA	TGTGCCAGCAGCCGAGGCCCCACAGATACGCAGTATTTT	CASSRGPTDTQYF
NA	TRBV5-1	TRBJ1-2	NA	TGCGCCAGCAGCTTGTATTATCTGGGGTCAACAGGCGGCTACACCTTC	CASSLYYLGSTGGYTF
TRBD2	TRBV4-2	TRBJ2-3	few	TGTGCCAGCAGCCAAGCTAGCGGGGACACAGATACGCAGTATTTT	CASSQASGDTDTQYF
TRBD1	TRBV27	TRBJ2-7	NA	TGTGCCAGCAGTTTCGGGACAGGGACCTACGAGCAGTACTTC	CASSFGTGTYEQYF
NA	TRBV6-6	TRBJ1-1	NA	TGTGCCAGCAGTGGGCCAACATCGGGAAGCGCTGAAGCTTTCTTT	CASSGPTSGSAEAFF
TRBD1	TRBV27	TRBJ1-5	NA	TGTGCCAGCAGTTGGACAGGGGAGAGCAATCAGCCCCAGCATTTT	CASSWTGESNQPQHF
NA	TRBV19	TRBJ1-4	once	TGTGCCAGTAGTATCAGACGGGATGAAAAACTGTTTTTT	CASSIRRDEKLFF
NA	TRBV19	TRBJ1-1	NA	TGTGCCAGTAGTTCCCCGGACAGCCCGCGTGAAGCTTTCTTT	CASSSPDSPREAFF
NA	TRBV27	TRBJ2-7	NA	TGTGCCAGCAGTTTAGGGGGGTCATCCTACGAGCAGTACTTC	CASSLGGSSYEQYF
TRBD2	TRBV19	TRBJ2-7	NA	TGTGCCAGTAGTATGGAAGCGGGAGCCTACGAGCAGTACTTC	CASSMEAGAYEQYF
NA	TRBV2	TRBJ2-7	NA	TGTGCCAGCATCACAGCGGGCGAGCAGTACTTC	CASITAGEQYF
NA	TRBV9	TRBJ2-1	NA	TGTGCCAGCAGCCCCTACTTGAGCTCCTACAATGAGCAGTTCTTC	CASSPYLSSYNEQFF
NA	TRBV21-1	TRBJ2-7	once	TGTGCCAGCAGCCCGGAGACAGGAACCTACGAGCAGTACTTC	CASSPETGTYEQYF
TRBD1	TRBV11-2	TRBJ1-2	NA	TGTGCCAGCAGCCTCACCGGGACAGACTATGGCTACACCTTC	CASSLTGTDYGYTF
TRBD1	TRBV9	TRBJ2-1	NA	TGTGCCAGCAGCGTAGTAGGGGGCCGACCCTCCTACAATGAGCAGTTCTTC	CASSVVGGRPSYNEQFF
NA	TRBV10-3	TRBJ1-1	few	TGTGCCATCAGTGGGGACTCCAGTGAAGCTTTCTTT	CAISGDSSEAFF
NA	TRBV5-1	TRBJ2-7	NA	TGCGCCAGCAGCTTGGGCTCCGGCGGGGAGGACGAGCAGTACTTC	CASSLGSGGEDEQYF
NA	TRBV9	TRBJ2-6	NA	TGTGCCAGCAGCGCCTTAAACTCTGGGGCCAACGTCCTGACTTTC	CASSALNSGANVLTF
NA	TRBV20-1	TRBJ1-2	NA	TGCAGTGCTATCCGGGAGACTGGCTACACCTTC	CSAIRETGYTF
TRBD2	TRBV27	TRBJ2-3	NA	TGTGCCAGCAGTCCCTCTAGCGGGAGTATTACAGATACGCAGTATTTT	CASSPSSGSITDTQYF
TRBD2	TRBV9	TRBJ2-1	NA	TGTGCCAGCAGCGCCAGAGGAGGGACTAGCGGCTACAATGAGCAGTTCTTC	CASSARGGTSGYNEQFF
NA	TRBV6-6	TRBJ1-1	once	TGTGCCAGCAGTTCGGACAGTGACTTAAGTGAAGCTTTCTTT	CASSSDSDLSEAFF
NA	TRBV5-6	TRBJ1-1	NA	TGTGCCAGCAGCGGCTTCTCTAGGAGGAACACTGAAGCTTTCTTT	CASSGFSRRNTEAFF
NA	TRBV6-4	TRBJ2-2	NA	TGTGCCAGCAGTGACTCGGTCGGCACCGGGGAGCTGTTTTTT	CASSDSVGTGELFF
NA	TRBV9	TRBJ1-2	NA	TGTGCCAGCAGCCCCGCGGACAGTGGGGACGGCTACACCTTC	CASSPADSGDGYTF
TRBD1	TRBV19	TRBJ1-2	NA	TGTGCCAGTAGTCCGGAGACAGGGTTCGATGGCTACACCTTC	CASSPETGFDGYTF
NA	TRBV28	TRBJ1-1	NA	TGTGCCAGCAGTTGGGAGGGAACTGAAGCTTTCTTT	CASSWEGTEAFF
NA	TRBV27	TRBJ2-7	NA	TGTGCCAGCAGTTTCGGGGATACCTACGAGCAGTACTTC	CASSFGDTYEQYF
NA	TRBV6-5	TRBJ2-2	NA	TGTGCCAGCAGTTACTCGTTTTCCGGGGAGCTGTTTTTT	CASSYSFSGELFF
NA	TRBV10-3	TRBJ2-7	few	TGTGCCATCAGTGCGACCGGGACTTGGTTCGACGAGCAGTACTTC	CAISATGTWFDEQYF
TRBD1	TRBV27	TRBJ2-1	NA	TGTGCCAGCAGTCCTAGGACAGGGAACAATGAGCAGTTCTTC	CASSPRTGNNEQFF
TRBD1	TRBV15	TRBJ2-7	NA	TGTGCCACCAGCAGAGATAGGGCAGGGGGTGGATACGAGCAGTACTTC	CATSRDRAGGGYEQYF
TRBD2	TRBV28	TRBJ2-1	NA	TGTGCCAGCAGTTTCCTAGCGGGAGAGGAGCAGTTCTTC	CASSFLAGEEQFF
TRBD2	TRBV4-1	TRBJ2-7	NA	TGCGCCAGCAGCCCGGCCCGGGAGGGCTACGAGCAGTACTTC	CASSPAREGYEQYF
TRBD1	TRBV4-1	TRBJ1-2	once	TGCGCCAGCAGCGAACAGGGGGCCAGGGATGGCTACACCTTC	CASSEQGARDGYTF
TRBD1	TRBV4-1	TRBJ1-6	NA	TGCGCCAGCAGCCAAGAAGGGACAGTGACCGGTAATTCACCCCTCCACTTT	CASSQEGTVTGNSPLHF
TRBD2	TRBV4-2	TRBJ2-1	NA	TGTGCCAGCAGCCAAGATACGGGAGTAGCGGGCAATGAGCAGTTCTTC	CASSQDTGVAGNEQFF
NA	TRBV27	TRBJ2-2	NA	TGTGCCAGCAGTTTAGGCCGCACCGGGGAGCTGTTTTTT	CASSLGRTGELFF
NA	TRBV10-3	TRBJ2-1	NA	TGTGCCATCAAAAGAGGCGATGAGCAGTTCTTC	CAIKRGDEQFF
NA	TRBV19	TRBJ2-7	few	TGTGCCAGTAAAGATGGGGGCCTCCGCTACGAGCAGTACTTC	CASKDGGLRYEQYF
TRBD2	TRBV30	TRBJ2-2	NA	TGTGCCTGGAGCGCCGCGACTAGCACCCTGGAGCTGTTTTTT	CAWSAATSTLELFF
TRBD1	TRBV7-9	TRBJ1-1	once	TGTGCCAGCAGCCCCAACCGGGACAGGCTTAACACTGAAGCTTTCTTT	CASSPNRDRLNTEAFF
NA	TRBV6-5	TRBJ2-7	few	TGTGCCAGCAGGACTGGTCTCGAGCAGTACTTC	CASRTGLEQYF
TRBD1	TRBV9	TRBJ1-1	NA	TGTGCCAGCAGCGTAGACGGGTCAGGGGGCATGAACACTGAAGCTTTCTTT	CASSVDGSGGMNTEAFF
NA	TRBV10-3	TRBJ2-7	NA	TGTGCCATCAGTGGTCGGGGTTCCGGCTACGAGCAGTACTTC	CAISGRGSGYEQYF
NA	TRBV19	TRBJ2-7	NA	TGTGCCAGTAGTATGGGACTCAGCTCCTACGAGCAGTACTTC	CASSMGLSSYEQYF